Sequencing of this TCR beta chain was carried out in a study of cytomegalovirus exposure and HLA in healthy donors. Overall study results and limits: Cytomegalovirus association was assigned to about 150 TCR beta chains.

Germline V gene sequence: CDR1 GTSNPN, CDR2 SVGIG (reference sequence). V dropped 2 bases and J dropped 4; count of bases not matched to a gene: 4. This CDR3 spans 14 amino acids. PCR involved 60 Vbeta and 13 Jbeta primers. Generated by immunoSEQ multiplex PCR, the TCRdb table keeps only in-frame clones and is missing some. The sample has some 160,000 clones, 82% seen once. Worth noting for this clone: Its target is unknown.

The source of this sequence is a male donor in good health and CMV-seronegative. The chain couples TRBV30 to TRBJ2-7, with 11 bases that match TRBD2. Sequenced sample: PBMCs. This chain's CDR3 is CAWSTGTSGYEQYF. The CDR3 nucleotides are TGTGCCTGGAGTACCGGGACTAGCGGATACGAGCAGTACTTC.